This T cell receptor beta chain was observed in a study of T cell repertoires in ileal Crohn's disease (dated by TCRdb to the late 2010s). With respect to the entire study: The median duration of disease was approximately 8.3 years, and at the time of surgery around 36% of patients were active smokers. All patients had surgery for a complication: stricturing disease in 61% and penetrating disease in 39%. Roughly half of the patients were given postoperative therapy, with 11 to 12 receiving thiopurines and around 20 receiving anti-TNF agents. M6 samples were neoterminal ileum biopsies taken at postoperative colonoscopy. A prospective multicentre cohort supplied the 57 Crohn's disease patients whose TCR repertoires were analysed. The study was conducted in parallel with a multicentre cohort that was designed to identify predictors of early endoscopic recurrence following ileocolonic resection. Endoscopic postoperative recurrence was defined as a Rutgeerts score above i0. A total of about 170 mucosal samples from roughly 57 patients were sequenced, collected from several sites on the surgical specimen and at postoperative endoscopy.

A note on this clone: Its antigen remains unidentified. Base qualities are not recorded, but no much larger clone differs from it by a single base.

On the study overall, not on this receptor specifically: A significantly higher proportion of clonal expansions was observed in active smokers at surgery than in non-smokers (about 25% vs 20%, p=0.02). Postoperative endoscopy was performed at varying times within the first year after surgery, with a median delay of around seven months. Sorted CD8 T cells carried more high-frequency clones than CD4 T cells, suggesting mucosal expansions were mainly CD8. Higher high-frequency clone percentages at surgery were associated with endoscopic recurrence; all patients with clonality above 26.8% (18/57) had recurrence. Mucosal CD4 and CD8 T cells were sorted and sequenced only in a subgroup of patients, the size of which was not stated.

For commercial TCRB immunosequencing, 450 to 550 nanograms of biopsy DNA were submitted for each sample. Adaptive Biotechnology amplified the CDR3 regions from genomic DNA with a two-step multiplex PCR designed to control amplification bias. Primers for every V and J gene segment were used in the first PCR, and barcodes and Illumina adapters were added in the second PCR. CDR3 libraries were sequenced on an Illumina instrument. The original pipeline was this. Analysis combined the vendor-provided pipelines with custom analysis of raw data in R/Bioconductor under R version 3.3.0. Clonality, which ranges from 0 to 1, was calculated as the inverse of the normalised Shannon entropy across all productive clones. High-frequency clones were defined as the share of the repertoire taken up by the top 100 clones, keeping only clones that passed a 95% confidence test. The Simpson index measured repertoire diversity, and the Morisita-Horn index measured overlap between samples. Held by TCRdb, this immuneACCESS table contains in-frame sequences only and omits some clones. Under half of the omission traces to an unresolved V gene where checked; the cause of the rest is unknown. That table supplies the V and J calls and clone size; D and trimming were determined from the DNA. This sample has roughly 4,500 clones in its table, and roughly 80% of those were observed once. Jointly, the top ten make up roughly 4.5% of the sample.

Explained via the paper, the time point label denotes: neoterminal ileum biopsy at postoperative endoscopy, about 6 months after surgery. Eligible patients were adults with ileal or ileocolonic Crohn's disease who had an indication for ileocolonic resection. Before DNA extraction, whole ileal mucosal biopsies were kept frozen at -80 degrees C. Genomic DNA was isolated from frozen whole biopsies using a TRizol-based method, and the DNA was quantified with a NanoDrop 2000 spectrophotometer. The germline V gene encodes CDR1 MRHNA and CDR2 SNTAGT. From the cysteine up to the phenylalanine, the CDR3 has a length of 15 residues. Only the CDR3 DNA stays, 45 bases, in frame from base 1. The germline V end is reduced by 2 bases and the J end by 0 bases; junction bases left unmatched: 0.

Sequencing was done on a sample of ileal tissue. This sequence originates from an adult with Crohn's disease. The chain is assembled from TRBV6-4 and TRBJ2-1; 8 middle bases align to TRBD2. The DNA sequence is as follows: TGTGCCAGCAGTGACCTAGCGGGCTCCTACAATGAGCAGTTCTTC. This is translated as CASSDLAGSYNEQFF.